This T cell receptor (beta chain) comes out of a study of cytomegalovirus exposure and HLA in healthy donors. Study-level results: A cluster of highly shared sequence variants was likely a sequencing artifact. It was confirmed in vitro that a few of the CMV-associated chains were specific for CMV antigens.

The PCR had 60 Vbeta and 13 Jbeta primers. TCRdb's copy holds only in-frame clones and misses some; the assay was immunoSEQ multiplex PCR. The table lists about 160,000 clones, roughly four fifths of them singletons. About this clone: Its antigen is not identified.

The TCR sequence derives from a male donor in good health and CMV-seropositive. The sequenced sample was PBMCs.

CDR3 sequence (DNA): TGTGCCAGCAGCTTCCCGGGGGGGCGCAGAACTGAAGCTTTCTTT. Its translation is CASSFPGGRRTEAFF. The chain recombines TRBV28 with TRBJ1-1, with a tentative D call TRBD1 (6 bases). V was trimmed by 6 bases and J by 5 bases, leaving 19 bases between them. This CDR3 comprises 15 residues. CDR1 is MDHEN and CDR2 is SYDVKM in the germline V gene.